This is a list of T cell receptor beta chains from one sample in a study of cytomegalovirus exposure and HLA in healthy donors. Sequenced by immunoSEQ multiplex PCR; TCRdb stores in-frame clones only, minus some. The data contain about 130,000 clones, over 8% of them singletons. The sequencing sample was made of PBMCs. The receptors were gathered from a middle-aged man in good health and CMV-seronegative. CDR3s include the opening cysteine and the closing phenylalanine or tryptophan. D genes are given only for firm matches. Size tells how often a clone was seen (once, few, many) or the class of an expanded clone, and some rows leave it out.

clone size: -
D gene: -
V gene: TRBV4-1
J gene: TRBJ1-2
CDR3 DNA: TGCGCCAGCAGCCAAGATCCGGGTCCCTATGGCTACACCTTC
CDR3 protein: CASSQDPGPYGYTF

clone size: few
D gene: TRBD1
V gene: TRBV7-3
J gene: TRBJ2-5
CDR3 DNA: TGTGCCAGCAGCTTCGGTCAGGGGGCCAGTGAGACCCAGTACTTC
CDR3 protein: CASSFGQGASETQYF

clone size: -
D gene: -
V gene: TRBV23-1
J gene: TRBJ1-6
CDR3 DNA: TGCGCCAGCAGTCAGCCCTGGGGGGAAGGGTCACCCCTCCACTTT
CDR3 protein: CASSQPWGEGSPLHF

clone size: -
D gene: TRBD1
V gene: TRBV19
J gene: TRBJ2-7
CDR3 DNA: TGTGCCACCACGGACAGGGACTACGAGCAGTACTTC
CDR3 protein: CATTDRDYEQYF

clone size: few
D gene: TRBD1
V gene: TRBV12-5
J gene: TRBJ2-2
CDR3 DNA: TGTGCTAGTGGTTTGGGACAGGGGGCGGTCACCGGGGAGCTGTTTTTT
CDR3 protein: CASGLGQGAVTGELFF

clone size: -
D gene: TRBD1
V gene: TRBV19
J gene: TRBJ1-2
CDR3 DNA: TGTGCCAGTAGTCCACAGGGGGCCGAGTATGGCTACACCTTC
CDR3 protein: CASSPQGAEYGYTF

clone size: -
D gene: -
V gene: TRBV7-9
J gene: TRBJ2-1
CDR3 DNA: TGTGCCAGCAGCTTCCTAGCGATGGATGAGCAGTTCTTC
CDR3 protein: CASSFLAMDEQFF

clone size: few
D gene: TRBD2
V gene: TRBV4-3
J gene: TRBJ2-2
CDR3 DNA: TGCGCCAGCAGCCAGACTAGCGGGGTCACCGGGGAGCTGTTTTTT
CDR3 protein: CASSQTSGVTGELFF

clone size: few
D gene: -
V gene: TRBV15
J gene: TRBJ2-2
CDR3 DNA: TGTGCCACCAGCAGAGATCAGGAGGAGCTGTTTTTT
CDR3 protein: CATSRDQEELFF

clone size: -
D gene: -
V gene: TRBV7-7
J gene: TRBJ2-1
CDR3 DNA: TGTGCCAGCAGCCCCTGGGGGGGCCAAAATGAGCAGTTCTTC
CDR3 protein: CASSPWGGQNEQFF

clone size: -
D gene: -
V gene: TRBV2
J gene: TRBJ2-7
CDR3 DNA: TGTGCCAGCAGTGACCCGGACACTTACGAGCAGTACTTC
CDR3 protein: CASSDPDTYEQYF

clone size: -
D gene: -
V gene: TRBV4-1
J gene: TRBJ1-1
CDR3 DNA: TGCGCCAGCAGCCAATCGGGTGGCGGCGACACTGAAGCTTTCTTT
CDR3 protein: CASSQSGGGDTEAFF

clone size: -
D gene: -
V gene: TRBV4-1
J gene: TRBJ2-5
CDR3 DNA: TGCGCCAGCAGCCAGTCTGGACAGACGTACCAAGAGACCCAGTACTTC
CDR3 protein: CASSQSGQTYQETQYF

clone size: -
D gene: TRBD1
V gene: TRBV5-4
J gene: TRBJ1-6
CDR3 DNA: TGTGCCAGCAGCTTAATGGGACAGGGGTATAATTCACCCCTCCACTTT
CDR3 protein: CASSLMGQGYNSPLHF

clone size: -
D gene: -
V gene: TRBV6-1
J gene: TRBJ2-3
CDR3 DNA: TGTGCCAGCAGTGGCGGTTCTGATACGCAGTATTTT
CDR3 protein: CASSGGSDTQYF

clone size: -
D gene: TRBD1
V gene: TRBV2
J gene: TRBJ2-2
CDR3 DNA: TGTGCCAGCAGTGAATCGGGGACAGGAATGGGTGGGGAGCTGTTTTTT
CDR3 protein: CASSESGTGMGGELFF

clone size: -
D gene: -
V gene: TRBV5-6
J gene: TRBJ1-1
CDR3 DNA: TGTGCCAGCAGCTTGGGCAGGCCGACTGAAGCTTTCTTT
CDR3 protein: CASSLGRPTEAFF

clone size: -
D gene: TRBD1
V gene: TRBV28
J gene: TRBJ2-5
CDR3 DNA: TGTGCCAGCAGTTGGGACAGGGAGGAGACCCAGTACTTC
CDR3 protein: CASSWDREETQYF

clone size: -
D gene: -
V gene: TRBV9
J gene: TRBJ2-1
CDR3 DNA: TGTGCCAGCAGCGTTGGGGGGGGCCGCTACAATGAGCAGTTCTTC
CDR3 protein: CASSVGGGRYNEQFF

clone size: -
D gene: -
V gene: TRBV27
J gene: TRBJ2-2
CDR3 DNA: TGTGCCAGCAGTTTTGATCAGGTGTCAGGGGCTGGGGAGCTGTTTTTT
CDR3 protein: CASSFDQVSGAGELFF

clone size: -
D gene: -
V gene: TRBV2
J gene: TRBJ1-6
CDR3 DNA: TGTGCCAGCAGGGAAGGACAAGCCTCACCCCTCCACTTT
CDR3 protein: CASREGQASPLHF

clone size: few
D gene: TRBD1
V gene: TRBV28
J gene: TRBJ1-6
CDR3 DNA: TGTGCCAGCAGTCCCCCCACAGGGGTCAATTCACCCCTCCACTTT
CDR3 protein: CASSPPTGVNSPLHF

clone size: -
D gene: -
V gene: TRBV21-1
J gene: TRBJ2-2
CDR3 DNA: TGTGCCAGCCTGGGACTAGCGGGGCGAAACACCGGGGAGCTGTTTTTT
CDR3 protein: CASLGLAGRNTGELFF

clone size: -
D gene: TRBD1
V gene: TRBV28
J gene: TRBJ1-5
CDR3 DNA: TGTGCCAGTCGGACAGGGGTTCGCAATCAGCCCCAGCATTTT
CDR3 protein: CASRTGVRNQPQHF

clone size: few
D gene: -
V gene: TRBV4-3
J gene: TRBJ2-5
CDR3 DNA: TGCGCCAGCAGCCAAGATACGGGTATTGGGGAGACCCAGTACTTC
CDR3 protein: CASSQDTGIGETQYF

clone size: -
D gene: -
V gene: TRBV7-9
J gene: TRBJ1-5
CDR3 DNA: TGTGCCAGCAGCTTCGGCGGGCCCGATCAGCCCCAGCATTTT
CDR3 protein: CASSFGGPDQPQHF

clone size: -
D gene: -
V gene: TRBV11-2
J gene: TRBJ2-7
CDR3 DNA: TGTGCCAGCAGCTTAGCGGGGGGCAGGGCCCCCTACGAGCAGTACTTC
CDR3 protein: CASSLAGGRAPYEQYF

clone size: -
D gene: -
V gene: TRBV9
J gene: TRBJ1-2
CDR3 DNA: TGTGCCAGCACCGAGGCAGGGGACTATGGCTACACCTTC
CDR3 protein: CASTEAGDYGYTF

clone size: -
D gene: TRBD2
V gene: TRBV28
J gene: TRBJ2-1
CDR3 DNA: TGTGCCAGCAGATCTAGCGGGGGGGCTTGGGGAGAGCAGTTCTTC
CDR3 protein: CASRSSGGAWGEQFF

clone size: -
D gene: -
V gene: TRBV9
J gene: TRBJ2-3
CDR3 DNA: TGTGCCAGCAGCGTAGGCGGCAGCACAGATACGCAGTATTTT
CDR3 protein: CASSVGGSTDTQYF

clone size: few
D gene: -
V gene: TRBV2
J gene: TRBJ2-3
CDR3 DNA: TGTGCCAGCCTAGGAGCCCCTAGCACAGATACGCAGTATTTT
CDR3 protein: CASLGAPSTDTQYF

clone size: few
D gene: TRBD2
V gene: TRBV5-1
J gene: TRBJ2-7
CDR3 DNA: TGCGCCAGCAGCCCGACGACTAGCGGGGGGATCTACGAGCAGTACTTC
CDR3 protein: CASSPTTSGGIYEQYF

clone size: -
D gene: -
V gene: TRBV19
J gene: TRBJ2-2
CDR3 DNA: TGTGCCAGTAGAGGAACGGGGTACACCGGGGAGCTGTTTTTT
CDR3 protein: CASRGTGYTGELFF

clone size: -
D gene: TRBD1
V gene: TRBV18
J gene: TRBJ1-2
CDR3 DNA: TGTGCCAGCTCACCACCGAATCGAGGGACAGGGCAAGATGGCTACACCTTC
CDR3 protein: CASSPPNRGTGQDGYTF

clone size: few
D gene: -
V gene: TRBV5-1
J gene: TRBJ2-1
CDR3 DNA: TGCGCCAGCAGCTTTAAGGAGAGCTCCTACAATGAGCAGTTCTTC
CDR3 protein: CASSFKESSYNEQFF

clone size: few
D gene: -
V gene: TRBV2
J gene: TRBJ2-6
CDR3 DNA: TGTGCCAGCAGTTGGGGGCCTGGGGCCAACGTCCTGACTTTC
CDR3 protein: CASSWGPGANVLTF

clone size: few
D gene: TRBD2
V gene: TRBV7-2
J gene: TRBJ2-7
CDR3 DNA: TGTGCCAGCAGCTTAGCGTTCAGCGGGGGGGTCCAGTACTTC
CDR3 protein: CASSLAFSGGVQYF

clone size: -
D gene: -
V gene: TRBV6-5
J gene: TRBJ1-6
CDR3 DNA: TGTGCCAGCAGCCTCCGGGGGGCCCCCAATTCACCCCTCCACTTT
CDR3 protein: CASSLRGAPNSPLHF

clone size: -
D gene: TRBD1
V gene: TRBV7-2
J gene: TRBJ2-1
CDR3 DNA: TGTGCCAGCAGCTGGAGTCCGGGACAGGGGTTTGGTGAGCAGTTCTTC
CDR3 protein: CASSWSPGQGFGEQFF

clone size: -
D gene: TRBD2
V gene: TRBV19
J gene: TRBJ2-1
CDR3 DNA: TGTGCCAGTAGTATAGATAGCGGGGGCCTGGTCTACAATGAGCAGTTCTTC
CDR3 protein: CASSIDSGGLVYNEQFF

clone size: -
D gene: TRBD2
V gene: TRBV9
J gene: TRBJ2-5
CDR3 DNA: TGTGCCAGCAGCGTAGGCGTTGGCGGGGGGGCCGGGGAGACCCAGTACTTC
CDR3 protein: CASSVGVGGGAGETQYF

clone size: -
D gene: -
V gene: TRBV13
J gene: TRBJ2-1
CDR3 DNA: TGTGCCAGCAGCTTAGCCTTTAATGAGCAGTTCTTC
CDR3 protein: CASSLAFNEQFF